A single sample is the source of the 10 T cell receptor beta chains below, sequenced in a study of cytomegalovirus exposure and HLA in healthy donors. It was with 60 Vbeta and 13 Jbeta primers that the PCR ran. Some clones are missing from TCRdb's copy, which holds only in-frame ones; the method was immunoSEQ multiplex PCR. The sample shows approximately 210,000 clones, about four fifths of them seen only once. The material sequenced was PBMCs. Source of these receptors: a woman between 45 and 65 years old in good health and CMV-seropositive.

In its sample, this clone was seen a few times. The genes are TRBV13 and TRBJ1-4; 9 bases match TRBD1. The CDR3 is made up of 14 amino acids. The ends lost 3 bases at V and 7 bases at J; junction bases unmatched: 3. From germline, CDR1 is PRHDT and CDR2 FYEKMQ (reference sequence). CDR3 protein: CASSFGTGREKLFF. CDR3 in DNA: TGTGCCAGCAGCTTCGGGACAGGGCGTGAAAAACTGTTTTTT.

CDR3 in DNA: TGTGCCAGAACCCCCCCCGGGGGGAGGGACACCGGGGAGCTGTTTTTT. Translation gives CARTPPGGRDTGELFF. The chain combines TRBV12-1 with TRBJ2-2; TRBD2 is taken as the D call from the table, unchecked against the DNA. TRBV12-1 is marked as a pseudogene. The CDR3 sequence is 16 residues long.

V is TRBV14 and J is TRBJ1-2; 9 nucleotides match TRBD1. The V segment lost 4 bases and the J segment 7 bases; nucleotides outside the gene matches: 10. CDR3 length equals 15 residues. Germline V lookup: CDR1 SGHDN, CDR2 FVKESK. CDR3 sequence reads: CASSPSTTGGLGYTF. The CDR3 DNA follows: TGTGCCAGCAGCCCGAGTACGACAGGGGGGCTTGGCTACACCTTC.

The chain carries TRBV9 and TRBJ1-1; tentatively, D is TRBD1 (6 bases). This CDR3 is 14 amino acids long. Trimming pared 3 bases from V and 5 bases from J, leaving 14 bases between. Germline CDR1 SGDLS, CDR2 YYNGEE. The DNA for the CDR3 is TGTGCCAGCAGCGCCCTGGGGGGGGCGACTGAAGCTTTCTTT. It yields the protein CASSALGGATEAFF.

This chain connects TRBV7-2 to TRBJ1-2; D unclear. V was cut by 1 base and J by 5 bases, with 8 bases left in between. This CDR3 spans 13 amino acids. Germline V CDR1 and CDR2: SGHTA, FQGNSA. Written as DNA, the CDR3 is TGTGCCAGCAGCTTAGTATCCGGTTATGGCTACACCTTC. Its translation is CASSLVSGYGYTF.

This CDR3 is CASSAGFRDNEQFF. CDR3 DNA: TGTGCCAGCAGCGCAGGGTTTAGAGACAATGAGCAGTTCTTC. The chain joins TRBV9 to TRBJ2-1; maybe TRBD1 (5 bases). With 3 bases removed from V and 5 bases from J, the gap between germline ends came to 12 bases. There are 14 residues in the CDR3. The germline V gene encodes CDR1 SGDLS and CDR2 YYNGEE.

V is TRBV4-1 and J is TRBJ1-2; D ambiguous. The CDR3 is 15 residues long. Germline V CDR1 and CDR2: MGHRA, YSYEKL. Trimming took 3 bases from V and 4 from J, leaving 15 bases between them. CDR3 residues: CASSHPIGGSYGYTF. The CDR3 nucleotides read TGCGCCAGCAGCCACCCCATAGGCGGTAGCTATGGCTACACCTTC.

This chain uses TRBV5-5 with TRBJ1-5; 8 nucleotides align to TRBD1. The CDR3 is made up of 15 amino acids. Germline lookup yields CDR1 SGHKS and CDR2 YYEKEE (reference sequence). After removal of 4 bases from V and 3 bases from J, the junction contained 6 bases not matched to a gene. The CDR3 nucleotides are TGTGCCAGCAGCGCGTTGACAGGGGTCAATCAGCCCCAGCATTTT. Its translation: CASSALTGVNQPQHF. Supplemented by reference TRBV5-5 and TRBJ1-5, the full variable domain reads DAGVTQSPTHLIKTRGQQVTLRCSPISGHKSVSWYQQVLGQGPQFIFQYYEKEERGRGNFPDRFSARQFPNYSSELNVNALLLGDSALYLCASSALTGVNQPQHFGDGTRLSIL.

This clone was seen just once. The chain couples TRBV27 to TRBJ2-3, with 11 bases identical to TRBD2. After removal of 4 bases from V and 5 bases from J, the junction contained 5 bases not matched to a gene. CDR1 is MNHEY and CDR2 is SMNVEV in the germline V gene (reference sequence). The CDR3 has 15 amino acids. The CDR3 nucleotides are TGTGCCAGCAGTTACTTAGCGGGGGGGCTAGATACGCAGTATTTT. It encodes CASSYLAGGLDTQYF.

V gene TRBV6-6 combines with J gene TRBJ2-1; 9 bases are a match to TRBD2. Germline V CDR1 and CDR2: MNHNY, SVGAGI (reference sequence). After removal of 0 bases from V and 15 bases from J, the junction contained 12 bases not matched to a gene. This CDR3 comprises 15 residues. Here the CDR3 DNA reads TGTGCCAGCAGTTACTCGATACAAGCGGGGGGTGGCATGTTCTTC. As protein: CASSYSIQAGGGMFF.